Below are 3 T cell receptor beta chains sequenced from a single sample in a study of cytomegalovirus exposure and HLA in healthy donors. Use of 60 Vbeta and 13 Jbeta primers characterized the PCR. Profiling relied on immunoSEQ multiplex PCR, and the TCRdb table lists in-frame clones only, not all of them. In the table there are fewer than 80,000 clones, roughly 69% of which are singletons. The sequencing sample was made of PBMCs. These receptors all come from a woman between 45 and 65 years old in good health and CMV-seropositive.

This clone was detected only a few times. The genes are TRBV6-1 and TRBJ1-3; D is unresolved. The CDR3 extends over 12 amino acids. CDR1 and CDR2 (germline): MNHNS, SASEGT. Trimming shortened V by 5 bases and J by 3 bases, and 5 bases separated the two germline ends. The CDR3: CASSTDGNTIYF. CDR3 sequence (DNA): TGTGCCAGCAGTACAGATGGAAACACCATATATTTT.

The chain is built from TRBV15 and TRBJ2-5; TRBD2 matches 13 bases. The CDR3 consists of 15 residues. The V and J ends lost 5 bases and 4 bases, in that order; junction bases with no gene match: 4. CDR1 LNHNV and CDR2 YYDKDF come from the germline V gene (reference sequence). For the CDR3, the DNA is TGTGCCACCAGCCCACTAGCGGGGGGGCCAGAGACCCAGTACTTC. Its translation is CATSPLAGGPETQYF.

The V and J genes are TRBV29-1 and TRBJ2-3; 12 bases match TRBD2. The ends lost 7 bases at V and 4 bases at J; junction bases unmatched: 9. The CDR3 consists of 15 residues. CDR1 SQVTM and CDR2 ANQGSEA come from the germline V gene. CDR3: CSARGLAGRPDTQYF. As DNA, the CDR3 is TGCAGCGCTCGCGGACTAGCGGGGCGACCAGATACGCAGTATTTT.